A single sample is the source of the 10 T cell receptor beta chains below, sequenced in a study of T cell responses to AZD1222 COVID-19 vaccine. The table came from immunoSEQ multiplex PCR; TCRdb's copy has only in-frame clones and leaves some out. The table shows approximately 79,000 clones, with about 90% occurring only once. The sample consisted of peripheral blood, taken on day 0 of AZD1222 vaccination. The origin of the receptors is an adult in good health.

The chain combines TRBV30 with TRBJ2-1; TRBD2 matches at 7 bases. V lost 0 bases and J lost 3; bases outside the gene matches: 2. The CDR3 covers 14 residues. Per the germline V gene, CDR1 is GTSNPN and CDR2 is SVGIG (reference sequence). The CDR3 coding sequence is TGTGCCTGGAGTGTAGCGGGACTCTACAATGAGCAGTTCTTC. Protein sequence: CAWSVAGLYNEQFF.

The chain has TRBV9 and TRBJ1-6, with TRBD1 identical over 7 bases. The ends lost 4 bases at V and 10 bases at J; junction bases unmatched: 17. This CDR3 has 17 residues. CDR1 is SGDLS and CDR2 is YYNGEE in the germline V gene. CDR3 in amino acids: CASSQSARLDRESPLHF. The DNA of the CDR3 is TGTGCCAGCAGCCAAAGTGCCCGACTCGACAGGGAGTCACCCCTCCACTTT.

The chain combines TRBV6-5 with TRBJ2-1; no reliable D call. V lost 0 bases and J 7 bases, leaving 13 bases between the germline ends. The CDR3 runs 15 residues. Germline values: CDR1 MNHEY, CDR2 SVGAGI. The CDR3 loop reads CASSYSFNTENEQFF. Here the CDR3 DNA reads TGTGCCAGCAGTTACTCCTTTAATACGGAGAATGAGCAGTTCTTC.

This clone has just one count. CDR3 DNA: TGTGCCAGCCGGGACAGAGGGTTAACTATGGCCTACACCTTC. The encoded protein is CASRDRGLTMAYTF. This chain connects TRBV6-5 to TRBJ1-2; TRBD1 agrees at 7 bases. The V and J ends lost 8 bases and 10 bases, in that order; junction bases with no gene match: 16. CDR1 MNHEY and CDR2 SVGAGI come from the germline V gene. The CDR3 totals 14 residues.

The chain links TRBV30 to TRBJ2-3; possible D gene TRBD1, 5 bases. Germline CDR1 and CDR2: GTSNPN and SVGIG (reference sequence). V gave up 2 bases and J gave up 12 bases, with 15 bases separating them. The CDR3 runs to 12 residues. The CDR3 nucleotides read TGTGCCTGGAGTTATGGGGCTCCGAGTCAGTATTTT. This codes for CAWSYGAPSQYF.

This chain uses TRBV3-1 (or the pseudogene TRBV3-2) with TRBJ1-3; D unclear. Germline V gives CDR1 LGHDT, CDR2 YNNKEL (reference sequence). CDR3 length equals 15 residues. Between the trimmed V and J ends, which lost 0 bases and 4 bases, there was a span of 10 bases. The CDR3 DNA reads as TGTGCCAGCAGCCAAGATTCGCGCCGAGGAAACACCATATATTTT. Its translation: CASSQDSRRGNTIYF.

This chain's CDR3 is CASSNRGSNQPQHF. As DNA, the CDR3 is TGTGCCAGCAGCAACAGGGGGAGCAATCAGCCCCAGCATTTT. This rearrangement joins TRBV6-5 to TRBJ1-5; TRBD1 matches at 8 bases. J gave up 1 base and V 6 bases, and 2 bases lay outside the gene matches. CDR3 length: 14 amino acids. The germline gives CDR1 MNHEY, CDR2 SVGAGI.

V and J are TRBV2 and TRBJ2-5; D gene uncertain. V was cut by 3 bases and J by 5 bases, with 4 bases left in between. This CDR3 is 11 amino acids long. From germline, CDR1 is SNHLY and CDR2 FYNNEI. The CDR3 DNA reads TGTGCCAGCAGTGATTTGGAGACCCAGTACTTC. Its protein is CASSDLETQYF.

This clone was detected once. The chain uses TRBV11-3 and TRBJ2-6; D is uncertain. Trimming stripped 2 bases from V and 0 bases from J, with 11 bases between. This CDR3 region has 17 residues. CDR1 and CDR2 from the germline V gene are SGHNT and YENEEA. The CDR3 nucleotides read TGTGCCAGCAGCTTAAGTCGACACCACTCTGGGGCCAACGTCCTGACTTTC. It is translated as CASSLSRHHSGANVLTF.

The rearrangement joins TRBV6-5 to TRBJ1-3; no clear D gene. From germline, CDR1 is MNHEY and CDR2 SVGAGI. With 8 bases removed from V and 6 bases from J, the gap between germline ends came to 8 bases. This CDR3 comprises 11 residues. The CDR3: CASEAKNTIYF. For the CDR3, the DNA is TGTGCCAGCGAGGCTAAAAACACCATATATTTT.